Listed here are 8 T cell receptor beta chains from one sample, sequenced in a study of blood T cell repertoires in COVID-19. The protocol was immunoSEQ multiplex PCR, while the TCRdb copy is restricted to in-frame clones and leaves out a portion. Found here are approximately 30,000 clones, 70% to 85% of them singletons; the top ten hold 7.4%. The specimen was peripheral blood. The receptors here all came from a woman in her sixties with acute or convalescent COVID-19.

In this sample, this clone turned up once. The chain has TRBV7-8 and TRBJ2-3; tentative D call: TRBD1 (6 bases). V was cut by 1 base and J by 3 bases, with 17 bases left in between. The CDR3 runs 17 residues. Germline V gene data show CDR1 as SGHVS and CDR2 as FQNEAQ. The CDR3 loop reads CASSLVAPGVMTDTQYF. CDR3 coding DNA: TGTGCCAGCAGCTTAGTGGCTCCAGGGGTCATGACAGATACGCAGTATTTT.

V usage is TRBV27 and J usage is TRBJ1-3; no clear D gene. Germline CDR1 MNHEY, CDR2 SMNVEV (reference sequence). Trimming shortened V by 6 bases and J by 0 bases, and 6 bases separated the two germline ends. CDR3 length: 13 residues. The CDR3 sequence is CASRPNSGNTIYF. The CDR3, as DNA: TGTGCCAGCAGACCTAACTCTGGAAACACCATATATTTT.

This clone has a handful of counts. This chain joins TRBV5-4 and TRBJ1-4; D uncertain. This CDR3 has 13 residues. Germline values: CDR1 SGHNT, CDR2 YYREEE (reference sequence). With 2 bases removed from V and 4 bases from J, the gap between germline ends came to 6 bases. The CDR3 here is CASSFEYNEKLFF. The CDR3 coding sequence is TGTGCCAGCAGCTTCGAGTATAATGAAAAACTGTTTTTT. The complete variable domain, with remaining parts taken from reference TRBV5-4 and TRBJ1-4, reads ETGVTQSPTHLIKTRGQQVTLRCSSQSGHNTVSWYQQALGQGPQFIFQYYREEENGRGNFPPRFSGLQFPNYSSELNVNALELDDSALYLCASSFEYNEKLFFGSGTQLSVL.

The J gene is TRBJ1-1, the V gene TRBV30, with D uncertain. The CDR3 consists of 12 residues. Germline CDR1 GTSNPN, CDR2 SVGIG (reference sequence). Trimming removed 0 bases from V and 6 bases from J, with 8 bases in between. CDR3: CAWSVNSPEAFF. Written as DNA, the CDR3 is TGTGCCTGGAGTGTAAACTCCCCTGAAGCTTTCTTT. The full variable domain, with the rest looked up from reference TRBV30 and TRBJ1-1, is SQTIHQWPATLVQPVGSPLSLECTVEGTSNPNLYWYRQAAGRGLQLLFYSVGIGQISSEVPQNLSASRPQDRQFILSSKKLLLSDSGFYLCAWSVNSPEAFFGQGTRLTVV.

In its sample, this clone was seen once. J is TRBJ2-1 and V is TRBV10-1; D gene ambiguous. The CDR3 is 12 amino acids. V lost 2 bases and J lost 8, with 7 bases in between. CDR1 WNHNN and CDR2 SYGVQD come from the germline V gene (reference sequence). CDR3 amino acids: CASSEQADEQFF. Here the CDR3 DNA reads TGCGCCAGCAGTGAGCAAGCCGATGAGCAGTTCTTC.

The chain employs TRBV4-1 and TRBJ1-2; D perhaps matches TRBD1 (6 bases). V was clipped by 1 base and J by 6 bases, with 18 bases between them. Germline CDR1 is MGHRA and CDR2 is YSYEKL. The CDR3 is made up of 16 amino acids. The CDR3 coding sequence is TGCGCCAGCAGCCAAGCGAGTACAGGGTCGGGGCATGGCTACACCTTC. Encoded protein: CASSQASTGSGHGYTF.

J is TRBJ2-2 and V is TRBV9; D is possibly TRBD2 (5 bases). The germline gives CDR1 SGDLS, CDR2 YYNGEE. CDR3 length: 17 residues. Trimming cost V 2 bases and J 4 bases, with 18 bases left between them. CDR3 DNA sequence: TGTGCCAGCAGCGTCACCCCCGGAGGTGGCAGCACCGGGGAGCTGTTTTTT. It yields the protein CASSVTPGGGSTGELFF.

The chain uses TRBV18 and TRBJ2-5, with 7 bases identical to TRBD1. V lost 0 bases, J lost 7 bases, and 11 bases stayed unmatched. The CDR3 totals 16 residues. The germline V gene has CDR1 KGHSH and CDR2 LQKENI. The CDR3 protein is CASSPPIGGDTVTQYF. The CDR3 DNA sequence: TGTGCCAGCTCACCACCAATAGGGGGCGATACGGTGACCCAGTACTTC.